The rows below give T cell receptor beta chains drawn from one sample of a study of CD8 T cells in Susac syndrome. TCRdb used MiXCR to reprocess the immunoSEQ multiplex PCR reads, holding one entry per CDR3 protein. This sample yields about 440,000 distinct CDR3 sequences, of which around 85% are seen a single time; 0.12% belongs to the top ten. The sample comprised CD8+ T cells from PBMCs. All receptors derive from a human donor with multiple sclerosis. Both conserved end residues are part of each CDR3. D genes are given only for firm matches. Expanded clones get a size class; other rows say once, few or many, or leave the size out.

j_call v_call clone_size d_call cdr3_aa cdr3_nt
TRBJ1-1 TRBV6-5 . . CASSYAWDAYQRTEAFF TGTGCCAGCAGTTACGCGTGGGACGCCTATCAACGGACTGAAGCTTTCTTT
TRBJ2-1 TRBV27 few . CASSYSEDEQFF TGTGCCAGCAGTTATTCCGAGGATGAGCAGTTCTTC
TRBJ1-2 TRBV5-1 . . CASSLLGFYGYTF TGCGCCAGCAGCTTGCTAGGGTTCTATGGCTACACCTTC
TRBJ1-1 TRBV12-5 . . CASGFVPNPNTEAFF TGTGCTAGTGGTTTTGTTCCTAACCCAAACACTGAAGCTTTCTTT
TRBJ1-1 TRBV6-5 . TRBD1 CASSYSTGANTEAFF TGTGCCAGCAGTTACTCCACAGGGGCTAACACTGAAGCTTTCTTT
TRBJ2-1 TRBV30 . TRBD1 CAWSGLGQGAWNEQFF TGTGCCTGGAGTGGACTCGGACAGGGGGCTTGGAATGAGCAGTTCTTC
TRBJ1-4 TRBV6-2/TRBV6-3 once TRBD1 CASSPTGTALFEKLFF TGTGCCAGCAGCCCAACCGGGACAGCCCTTTTCGAAAAACTGTTTTTT
TRBJ2-7 TRBV7-8 . TRBD1 CASSGTTGTGYYEQYF TGTGCCAGCAGCGGGACGACCGGGACAGGTTACTACGAGCAGTACTTC
TRBJ2-7 TRBV27 . . CASSFVTPGEQYF TGTGCCAGCAGTTTCGTAACTCCCGGAGAGCAGTACTTC
TRBJ2-2 TRBV14 . . CASSQHRVKTGELFF TGTGCCAGCAGCCAACACAGGGTAAAGACCGGGGAGCTGTTTTTT
TRBJ2-1 TRBV7-9 . TRBD2 CASSLGRGLARNEQFF TGTGCCAGCAGCTTAGGGAGGGGACTAGCGCGCAATGAGCAGTTCTTC
TRBJ2-5 TRBV12-3/TRBV12-4 few . CASSFGGTYETQYF TGTGCCAGCAGTTTTGGGGGAACTTACGAGACCCAGTACTTC
TRBJ1-2 TRBV2 . . CASRTGGGDYGYTF TGTGCCAGCCGAACCGGGGGGGGTGACTATGGCTACACCTTC
TRBJ1-5 TRBV15 . . CATSRDSANQPQHF TGTGCCACCAGCAGAGATTCGGCGAATCAGCCCCAGCATTTT
TRBJ1-2 TRBV4-1 . . CASSQDRAGIDGYTF TGCGCCAGCAGCCAAGATCGGGCAGGGATTGATGGCTACACCTTC
TRBJ2-1 TRBV5-4 . TRBD2 CASSFLREGNEQFF TGTGCCAGCAGCTTTCTGCGGGAGGGGAATGAGCAGTTCTTC
TRBJ2-5 TRBV7-9 . . CAVIDPQYF TGTGCCGTAATCGACCCCCAGTACTTC
TRBJ2-3 TRBV6-1 . . CASSECRPRCVMDTQYF TGTGCCAGCAGTGAATGTCGGCCCAGATGCGTAATGGATACGCAGTATTTT
TRBJ1-2 TRBV5-1 . TRBD1 CASSPHNRGGYTF TGCGCCAGCAGCCCCCACAACAGGGGCGGCTACACCTTC
TRBJ2-2 TRBV30 . . CAWSRGTWAGELFF TGTGCCTGGTCGAGGGGGACTTGGGCCGGGGAGCTGTTTTTT
TRBJ1-4 TRBV4-1 . . CASSQDKLRRRGDEKLFF TGCGCCAGCAGCCAAGACAAATTACGTCGGCGGGGAGATGAAAAACTGTTTTTT
TRBJ1-2 TRBV5-6 . . CASSWMGLSTYGYTF TGTGCCAGCAGCTGGATGGGGTTGAGCACCTATGGCTACACCTTC
TRBJ1-1 TRBV6-6 . . CASSYLAQLNTEAFF TGTGCCAGCAGTTACTTGGCCCAGCTAAACACTGAAGCTTTCTTT
TRBJ2-3 TRBV15 . TRBD2 CATSNPLLLATSTDTQYF TGTGCCACCAGCAATCCCCTACTACTAGCGACAAGCACAGATACGCAGTATTTT
TRBJ2-3 TRBV25-1 few . CASSHGTSTDTQYF TGTGCCAGCAGCCACGGGACTTCTACAGATACGCAGTATTTT
TRBJ2-1 TRBV10-3 . . CASRADEGLLLNYNEQFF TGTGCCAGTCGGGCTGACGAAGGACTACTTTTAAACTACAATGAGCAGTTCTTC
TRBJ2-1 TRBV28 . TRBD2 CASSALAGGEQFF TGTGCCAGCAGTGCACTAGCGGGGGGTGAGCAGTTCTTC
TRBJ2-1 TRBV13 . . CASSLVDGDEQFF TGTGCCAGCAGCTTAGTTGACGGCGATGAGCAGTTCTTC
TRBJ2-5 TRBV10-3 . TRBD2 CAISTGGLAEQETQYF TGTGCCATCAGTACGGGGGGACTAGCGGAACAAGAGACCCAGTACTTC
TRBJ1-1 TRBV7-6 few . CASSGGGGNTEAFF TGTGCCAGCAGCGGGGGAGGAGGGAACACTGAAGCTTTCTTT
TRBJ2-7 TRBV20-1 . . CSARVGTLYEQYF TGCAGTGCTAGAGTTGGGACGCTTTACGAGCAGTACTTC